This T cell receptor beta chain was obtained from a study of shared clonotypes between healthy human individuals. Turning to the study itself: Per donor, CD8 memory used one plate, CD8 naive used two, CD4 memory used three and CD4 naive used three.

The V segment lost 7 bases and the J segment 0 bases; nucleotides outside the gene matches: 14. Germline V lookup: CDR1 SGHTA, CDR2 FQGNSA. The CDR3 extends over 18 amino acids. Data came from immunoSEQ multiplex PCR; TCRdb stores just in-frame clones and leaves some out. The repertoire consists of 1.4 million to 1.5 million clones, with over 95% occurring once and the leading ten covering approximately 1%. This clonotype was obtained from a man between 25 and 39 years old in good health. The material sequenced was naive CD4+ T cells sorted from blood. Subset meaning: CD45RA+ positively selected. The J gene is TRBJ2-3, the V gene TRBV7-2; 9 bases are a match to TRBD1. In DNA form, the CDR3 reads TGTGCCAGCACATTAACAGGGGGCCCGGGGACTAGCACAGATACGCAGTATTTT. This translates into CASTLTGGPGTSTDTQYF.